One and the same sample provided the 32 T cell receptor beta chains below, sequenced in a study of T cell repertoires in ileal Crohn's disease. Assay used: immunoSEQ multiplex PCR; TCRdb lists only in-frame clones, some missing. This sample yields about 3,000 clones, of which almost 70% are seen a single time; more than 15% belongs to the top ten. Described time point: neoterminal ileum biopsy at postoperative endoscopy, about 6 months after surgery. Input material: ileal tissue. The receptors come from an adult with Crohn's disease.

This clone was counted between two and nine times. V gene TRBV27 combines with J gene TRBJ2-1; D is ambiguous. CDR1 is MNHEY and CDR2 is SMNVEV in the germline V gene (reference sequence). The CDR3 sequence is 16 residues long. The V end was cut by 1 base, the J end by 0 bases, with 10 bases between. The CDR3 nucleotides are TGTGCCAGCAGTTTATTCGGGTGGAGCTCCTACAATGAGCAGTTCTTC. Translating it yields CASSLFGWSSYNEQFF.

In this sample, this clone turned up a few times. The chain employs TRBV2 and TRBJ2-1; D is uncertain. The CDR3 consists of 15 residues. The ends were cut back, 4 bases at V and 0 bases at J, with 10 bases in the middle. Per germline, CDR1 SNHLY and CDR2 FYNNEI. In nucleotides, the CDR3 is TGTGCCAGCAGTGGTATGGCCCGCTCCTACAATGAGCAGTTCTTC. Translating it yields CASSGMARSYNEQFF.

J is TRBJ1-2 and V is TRBV18, with 8 nucleotides matching TRBD1. Germline V lookup: CDR1 KGHSH, CDR2 LQKENI. This CDR3 is built from 16 residues. Trimming cost V 1 base and J 6 bases; bases outside gene matches: 10. DNA for the CDR3: TGTGCCAGCTCACCACTGAGACAGGGGACGATAAATGGCTACACCTTC. Protein: CASSPLRQGTINGYTF.

J is TRBJ1-2 and V is TRBV4-1; the match to TRBD1 covers 8 bases. CDR3 size: 16 residues. V gave up 0 bases and J gave up 2 bases; unmatched junction bases: 5. Germline V gene data show CDR1 as MGHRA and CDR2 as YSYEKL. As DNA, the CDR3 is TGCGCCAGCAGCCAAGAGGTCCAGGGGGCAAACTATGGCTACACCTTC. This sequence encodes CASSQEVQGANYGYTF.

Of note for this clone: One end of the junction fails to match germline, which may point to a read error. The CDR3 loop reads CASRGQISTGELSF. The CDR3 region has the DNA TGTGCCAGCAGGGGACAGATCAGCACCGGGGAGCTGTCTTTT. The J gene is TRBJ2-2, the V gene TRBV9; 7 bases are shared with TRBD1. Germline CDR1 SGDLS, CDR2 YYNGEE. This CDR3 has 14 amino acids. Together with reference TRBV9 and TRBJ2-2, the CDR3 gives the full variable domain: DSGVTQTPKHLITATGQRVTLRCSPRSGDLSVYWYQQSLDQGLQFLIQYYNGEERAKGNILERFSAQQFPDLHSELNLSSLELGDSALYFCASRGQISTGELSFGEGSRLTVL.

This clone has only a few counts. This chain links TRBV7-9 with TRBJ2-5, with TRBD1 as a possible D gene (5 bases). From germline, CDR1 is SEHNR and CDR2 FQNEAQ (reference sequence). The CDR3 runs 15 residues. V gave up 5 bases and J gave up 6 bases, with 19 bases separating them. As DNA, the CDR3 is TGTGCCAGCAGCCCCGATGAAGGTGCAGGGCAGACCCAGTACTTC. Its translation is CASSPDEGAGQTQYF.

This clone has just a few counts. The chain links TRBV5-1 to TRBJ2-2; 7 bases map to TRBD1. V lost 4 bases, J lost 7 bases, and 10 bases stayed unmatched. The germline gives CDR1 SGHRS, CDR2 YFSETQ. The CDR3 spans 15 residues. CDR3 DNA sequence: TGCGCCAGCAGCATAACAGGGGATAAGGGCGGGGAGCTGTTTTTT. Translation gives CASSITGDKGGELFF. The full variable domain, in which reference TRBV5-1 and TRBJ2-2 provide the parts outside the CDR3, is KAGVTQTPRYLIKTRGQQVTLSCSPISGHRSVSWYQQTPGQGLQFLFEYFSETQRNKGNFPGRFSGRQFSNSRSEMNVSTLELGDSALYLCASSITGDKGGELFFGEGSRLTVL.

The chain employs TRBV2 and TRBJ2-1, with 7 bases lining up with TRBD2. V shed 1 base and J 4 bases; nucleotides not matched to a gene: 7. Germline V gene lookup returns CDR1 SNHLY and CDR2 FYNNEI. The CDR3 is 16 residues long. The DNA for the CDR3 is TGTGCCAGCAGTGAAGAGCGGGGAATTTCGTACAATGAGCAGTTCTTC. This codes for CASSEERGISYNEQFF.

The chain couples TRBV5-1 to TRBJ2-1; 8 bases are shared with TRBD2. The V and J ends lost 4 bases and 4 bases, in that order; junction bases with no gene match: 13. Germline CDR1 SGHRS, CDR2 YFSETQ. The CDR3 is made up of 17 amino acids. In nucleotides, the CDR3 is TGCGCCAGCAGCAGAGAACCCGGGACTAGACCATACAATGAGCAGTTCTTC. It encodes CASSREPGTRPYNEQFF.

The chain carries TRBV13 and TRBJ1-3; no clear D gene. With 3 bases removed from V and 0 bases from J, the gap between germline ends came to 6 bases. This CDR3 contains 14 residues. Per germline, CDR1 PRHDT and CDR2 FYEKMQ (reference sequence). CDR3 DNA sequence: TGTGCCAGCAGCTTCGGACTCTCTGGAAACACCATATATTTT. It specifies CASSFGLSGNTIYF. Using reference TRBV13 and TRBJ1-3 for the parts outside the CDR3, the full variable domain is AAGVIQSPRHLIKEKRETATLKCYPIPRHDTVYWYQQGPGQDPQFLISFYEKMQSDKGSIPDRFSAQQFSDYHSELNMSSLELGDSALYFCASSFGLSGNTIYFGEGSWLTVV.

The chain has TRBV4-1 and TRBJ1-4, with D uncertain. Looked up from germline, CDR1 is MGHRA and CDR2 is YSYEKL. Deletions cut 3 bases from V and 1 base from J, with 15 bases between. The CDR3 contains 17 residues. The CDR3 DNA is TGCGCCAGCAGCCAGTTAGCATTTATGGGAACTAATGAAAAACTGTTTTTT. It is translated as CASSQLAFMGTNEKLFF.

The chain links TRBV27 to TRBJ1-5, with D possibly being TRBD1 (6 bases). The CDR3 loop spans 17 amino acids. Per germline, CDR1 MNHEY and CDR2 SMNVEV (reference sequence). V was trimmed by 0 bases and J by 2 bases, leaving 14 bases between them. The CDR3 region is CASSLSATGRGNQPQHF. DNA for the CDR3: TGTGCCAGCAGTTTATCGGCAACAGGGAGAGGCAATCAGCCCCAGCATTTT.

The rearrangement links TRBV5-1 to TRBJ2-5, with D perhaps TRBD2 (5 bases). Deletions cut 1 base from V and 0 bases from J, with 22 bases between. The CDR3 runs 19 residues. Looked up from germline, CDR1 is SGHRS and CDR2 is YFSETQ. In DNA form, the CDR3 reads TGCGCCAGCAGCTTGTCTCGACTGACTAATAATCCGTACCAAGAGACCCAGTACTTC. Translation gives CASSLSRLTNNPYQETQYF.

The rearrangement links TRBV27 to TRBJ2-2, with TRBD1 matching over 8 bases. With V trimmed by 4 bases and J by 6 bases, 10 bases remained unmatched. Germline V gives CDR1 MNHEY, CDR2 SMNVEV (reference sequence). The CDR3 contains 16 residues. The CDR3 region is CASSYPTGAPPGELFF. CDR3 DNA sequence: TGTGCCAGCAGTTACCCGACAGGGGCCCCTCCCGGGGAGCTGTTTTTT.

This sequence joins TRBV7-3 and TRBJ2-3, with 9 bases fitting TRBD2. Trimming cost V 5 bases and J 4 bases; bases outside gene matches: 10. The CDR3 runs 16 residues. CDR1 SGHTA and CDR2 FQGTGA come from the germline V gene. In DNA, the CDR3 is TGTGCCAGCAGCCCCCTCGGCGGGGGGGCCGCAGATACGCAGTATTTT. It codes for CASSPLGGGAADTQYF. Together with reference TRBV7-3 and TRBJ2-3, the CDR3 gives the full variable domain: GAGVSQTPSNKVTEKGKYVELRCDPISGHTALYWYRQSLGQGPEFLIYFQGTGAADDSGLPNDRFFAVRPEGSVSTLKIQRTERGDSAVYLCASSPLGGGAADTQYFGPGTRLTVL.

This clone was counted only a few times. J is TRBJ2-5 and V is TRBV4-1; D unclear. The CDR3 contains 15 residues. Between the trimmed V and J ends, which lost 5 bases and 4 bases, there was a span of 17 bases. Germline values: CDR1 MGHRA, CDR2 YSYEKL. Written as DNA, the CDR3 is TGCGCCAGCAGCAACGGTCCCAACCCGGGAGAGACCCAGTACTTC. Protein product: CASSNGPNPGETQYF.

The genes are TRBV10-3 and TRBJ2-5; D might be TRBD2 (6 bases). This CDR3 contains 13 residues. Germline V gives CDR1 ENHRY, CDR2 SYGVKD. V was trimmed by 4 bases and J by 5 bases, leaving 11 bases between them. The CDR3 DNA reads TGTGCCATCAGTGGGAGGGAGTGGGAGACCCAGTACTTC. It codes for CAISGREWETQYF.

This sequence joins TRBV11-2 and TRBJ2-5, with TRBD2 identical over 9 bases. This CDR3 region has 18 residues. Germline CDR1 SGHAT, CDR2 FQNNGV. J lost 4 bases, V lost 0 bases, and 12 bases had no gene match. In DNA, the CDR3 is TGTGCCAGCAGCTTAGATTCTAGGCGGGGGGGCCTTCTAGAGACCCAGTACTTC. Its protein product is CASSLDSRRGGLLETQYF. The entire variable domain, with the rest obtained from reference TRBV11-2 and TRBJ2-5, is as follows: EAGVAQSPRYKIIEKRQSVAFWCNPISGHATLYWYQQILGQGPKLLIQFQNNGVVDDSQLPKDRFSAERLKGVDSTLKIQPAKLEDSAVYLCASSLDSRRGGLLETQYFGPGTRLLVL.

The chain uses TRBV4-1 and TRBJ1-5, with 7 bases lining up with TRBD1. Per the germline V gene, CDR1 is MGHRA and CDR2 is YSYEKL. The CDR3 sequence is 15 residues long. Losses at the gene ends were 1 base for V and 4 bases for J; bases not matched to a gene: 4. Here the CDR3 DNA reads TGCGCCAGCAGCCAAGCCGGGACAGAGAATCAGCCCCAGCATTTT. This gives the protein CASSQAGTENQPQHF.

This chain connects TRBV6-1 to TRBJ2-1; D is possibly TRBD1 (5 bases). V gave up 0 bases and J gave up 2 bases, with 11 bases separating them. The CDR3 totals 16 residues. The germline CDR1 and CDR2 sequences are MNHNS and SASEGT. CDR3 region: CASSEAQGPTYNEQFF. For the CDR3, the DNA is TGTGCCAGCAGTGAAGCGCAGGGCCCTACCTACAATGAGCAGTTCTTC.

The chain links TRBV29-1 to TRBJ2-7; the match to TRBD2 covers 13 bases. Germline loops: CDR1 SQVTM, CDR2 ANQGSEA. J gave up 3 bases and V 1 base, and 6 bases lay outside the gene matches. The CDR3 covers 16 residues. The CDR3 region is CSVEGLGTSGDYEQYF. CDR3 coding DNA: TGCAGCGTTGAAGGCCTCGGGACTAGCGGGGACTACGAGCAGTACTTC.

The table lists this clone with a few counts. V and J are TRBV10-3 and TRBJ2-5, with TRBD2 matching 8 bases. CDR1 ENHRY and CDR2 SYGVKD come from the germline V gene. The CDR3 has 13 amino acids. The V gene end was trimmed by 6 bases and the J gene end by 5 bases; junction bases not matched to a gene: 5. CDR3 in amino acids: CAISGGAWETQYF. The CDR3 nucleotides are TGTGCCATCAGCGGGGGGGCCTGGGAGACCCAGTACTTC.

The CDR3 reads CASTLGGADGYTF. In DNA form, the CDR3 reads TGTGCCAGTACCCTGGGGGGGGCAGATGGCTACACCTTC. The V and J genes are TRBV19 and TRBJ1-2, with a possible D match to TRBD1 (6 bases). Germline V gene lookup returns CDR1 LNHDA and CDR2 SQIVND (reference sequence). The CDR3 has 13 amino acids. V dropped 7 bases and J dropped 6 bases, with 15 bases sitting between them.

This clone came up a few times. The chain joins TRBV5-1 to TRBJ2-1; possibly TRBD2 for D (6 bases). The germline gives CDR1 SGHRS, CDR2 YFSETQ. The germline V and J ends were trimmed by 0 bases and 3 bases, with 10 bases remaining between them. The CDR3 extends over 15 amino acids. Written as DNA, the CDR3 is TGCGCCAGCAGCTTGGGCGGGGACTTCTACAATGAGCAGTTCTTC. It is translated as CASSLGGDFYNEQFF.

The CDR3 DNA reads TGTGCCAGTAATATGGTGGGACTAGCGGCCGAGCAGTACTTC. Residues: CASNMVGLAAEQYF. V gene TRBV19 combines with J gene TRBJ2-7, with 11 nucleotides matching TRBD2. J lost 6 bases, V lost 7 bases, and 8 bases had no gene match. Germline V gene data show CDR1 as LNHDA and CDR2 as SQIVND (reference sequence). There are 14 residues in the CDR3.

The chain is built from TRBV6-1 and TRBJ2-5; the D is unclear. Germline CDR1 MNHNS, CDR2 SASEGT. With 1 base removed from V and 7 bases from J, the gap between germline ends came to 19 bases. CDR3 length: 16 amino acids. In DNA form, the CDR3 reads TGTGCCAGCAGTGAAGGAGGTCCTGGCTGGTTAGGGACCCAGTACTTC. Translating it yields CASSEGGPGWLGTQYF.

In this sample, this clone turned up once. V is TRBV5-1 and J is TRBJ1-3; 8 bases are a match to TRBD1. The CDR3 spans 18 residues. Germline CDR1 and CDR2: SGHRS and YFSETQ. After removal of 0 bases from V and 0 bases from J, the junction contained 8 bases not matched to a gene. The CDR3 sequence: CASSLASIGTGSGNTIYF. CDR3 coding DNA: TGCGCCAGCAGCTTGGCCTCGATCGGGACAGGCTCTGGAAACACCATATATTTT.

The J gene is TRBJ2-3, the V gene TRBV11-3; tentatively, D is TRBD2 (6 bases). Germline assignment: CDR1 SGHNT and CDR2 YENEEA. Trimming cost V 2 bases and J 5 bases, with 14 bases left between them. The CDR3 is 15 amino acids. CDR3 residues: CASSLNGQRVDTQYF. DNA for the CDR3: TGTGCCAGCAGCTTAAATGGGCAGCGGGTAGATACGCAGTATTTT.

The V and J genes are TRBV2 and TRBJ2-7; 12 bases are a match to TRBD1. Germline lookup yields CDR1 SNHLY and CDR2 FYNNEI. The V segment lost 6 bases and the J segment 6 bases; nucleotides outside the gene matches: 15. The CDR3 is made up of 17 amino acids. This chain's CDR3 is CASREYLGQGAHGEQYF. In nucleotides, the CDR3 is TGTGCCAGCAGAGAATACCTGGGACAGGGGGCGCACGGCGAGCAGTACTTC.

The V call is TRBV28, the J call TRBJ1-5, with TRBD1 matching 11 bases. This CDR3 has 16 amino acids. Per the germline V gene, CDR1 is MDHEN and CDR2 is SYDVKM. V shed 4 bases, J shed 4 bases, and the junction held 6 bases outside the gene matches. The CDR3 here is CASSSGQGVGNQPQHF. The CDR3 DNA reads as TGTGCCAGCAGTTCGGGACAGGGGGTGGGGAATCAGCCCCAGCATTTT. The full variable domain, rest sourced from reference TRBV28 and TRBJ1-5, is DVKVTQSSRYLVKRTGEKVFLECVQDMDHENMFWYRQDPGLGLRLIYFSYDVKMKEKGDIPEGYSVSREKKERFSLILESASTNQTSMYLCASSSGQGVGNQPQHFGDGTRLSIL.

This clone was recorded once. The rearrangement uses TRBV27 and TRBJ2-5; 11 bases align to TRBD1. The J segment lost 3 bases and the V segment lost 2 bases, leaving 2 bases of the junction unmatched. Germline V gene data show CDR1 as MNHEY and CDR2 as SMNVEV (reference sequence). The CDR3 consists of 15 residues. CDR3 residues: CASSLLGQGEETQYF. For the CDR3, the DNA is TGTGCCAGCAGTTTACTGGGACAGGGGGAAGAGACCCAGTACTTC.

Note on this clone: This may come from a read error, since a much larger clone is one base off. This sequence joins TRBV10-3 and TRBJ2-1; 7 bases match TRBD2. The CDR3 totals 16 residues. Germline CDR1 ENHRY, CDR2 SYGVKD. Trimming took 4 bases from V and 9 from J; bases not matched to a gene: 15. The CDR3 here is CAISGDGLVQTSEQFF. Written as DNA, the CDR3 is TGTGCCATCAGTGGAGATGGACTAGTTCAAACGAGTGAGCAGTTCTTC.